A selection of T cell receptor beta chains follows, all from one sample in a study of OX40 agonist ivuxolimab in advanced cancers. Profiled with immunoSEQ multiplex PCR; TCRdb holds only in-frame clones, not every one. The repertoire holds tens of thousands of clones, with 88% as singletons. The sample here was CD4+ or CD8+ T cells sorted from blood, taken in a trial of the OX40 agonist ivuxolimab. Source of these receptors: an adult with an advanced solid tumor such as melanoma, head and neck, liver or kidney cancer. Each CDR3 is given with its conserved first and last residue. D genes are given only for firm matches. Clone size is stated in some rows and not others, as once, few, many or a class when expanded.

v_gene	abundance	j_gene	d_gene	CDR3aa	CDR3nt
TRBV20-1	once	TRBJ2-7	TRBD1	CSGTGNYEQYF	TGCAGTGGGACAGGGAACTACGAGCAGTACTTC
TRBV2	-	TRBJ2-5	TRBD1	CASSPGQGQETQYF	TGTGCCAGCAGTCCCGGACAGGGGCAAGAGACCCAGTACTTC
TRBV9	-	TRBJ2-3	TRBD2	CASSAAGLAGVGGDTQYF	TGTGCCAGCAGCGCGGCGGGACTAGCGGGAGTAGGCGGCGATACGCAGTATTTT
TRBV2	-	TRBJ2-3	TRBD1	CASSGGDRTTDTQYF	TGTGCCAGCAGCGGAGGGGACAGGACAACAGATACGCAGTATTTT
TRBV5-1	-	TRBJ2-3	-	CASSLRGGSTDTQYF	TGCGCCAGCAGCTTGCGGGGCGGGAGCACAGATACGCAGTATTTT
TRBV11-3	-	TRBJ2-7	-	CASSLVTSIEQYF	TGTGCCAGCAGCTTAGTTACTAGTATCGAGCAGTACTTC
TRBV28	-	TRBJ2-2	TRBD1	CASSTTLTGRTGELFF	TGTGCCAGCAGTACAACCCTGACAGGGAGAACCGGGGAGCTGTTTTTT
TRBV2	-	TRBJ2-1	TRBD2	CASIYSSGRNEQFF	TGTGCCAGCATTTATTCTAGCGGCAGGAATGAGCAGTTCTTC
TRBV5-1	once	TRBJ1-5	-	CASSEGGIGQPQHF	TGCGCCAGCAGCGAAGGGGGAATTGGACAGCCCCAGCATTTT
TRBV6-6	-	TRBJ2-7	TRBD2	CASRSGTSDSYEQYF	TGTGCCAGCAGATCCGGGACTAGCGACTCCTACGAGCAGTACTTC
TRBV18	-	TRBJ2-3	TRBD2	CASSPSSGVTDTQYF	TGTGCCAGCTCACCATCTAGCGGGGTCACAGATACGCAGTATTTT
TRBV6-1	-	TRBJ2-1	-	CASSVHLGNEQFF	TGTGCCAGCAGTGTCCACCTGGGCAATGAGCAGTTCTTC
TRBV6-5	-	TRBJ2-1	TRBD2	CASSYSLAGEDDEQFF	TGTGCCAGCAGTTACTCACTAGCGGGAGAGGACGATGAGCAGTTCTTC
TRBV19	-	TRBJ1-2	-	CASSRRGEGYTF	TGTGCCAGTTCGCGCCGGGGGGAAGGCTACACCTTC
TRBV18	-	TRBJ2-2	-	CASSLISTGELFF	TGTGCCAGCTCACTAATCAGCACCGGGGAGCTGTTTTTT
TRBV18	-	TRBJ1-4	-	CASSPSRQGGEKLFF	TGTGCCAGCTCACCATCTCGGCAGGGAGGGGAAAAACTGTTTTTT
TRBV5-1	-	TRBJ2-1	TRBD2	CASSLAGTSGYNEQFF	TGCGCCAGCAGCTTGGCCGGGACTAGCGGATACAATGAGCAGTTCTTC
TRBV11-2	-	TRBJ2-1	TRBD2	CASSLGGRAYNEQFF	TGTGCCAGCAGCTTAGGCGGGAGGGCCTACAATGAGCAGTTCTTC
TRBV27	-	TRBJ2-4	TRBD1	CASSLEGATKNIQYF	TGTGCCAGCAGTTTAGAGGGGGCGACCAAAAACATTCAGTACTTC
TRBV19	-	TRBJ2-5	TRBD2	CASSIETSVYQETQYF	TGTGCCAGTAGTATCGAGACTAGCGTGTACCAAGAGACCCAGTACTTC
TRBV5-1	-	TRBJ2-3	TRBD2	CASSLWLAGPSSTDTQYF	TGCGCCAGCAGCTTGTGGCTAGCGGGGCCTTCTAGCACAGATACGCAGTATTTT
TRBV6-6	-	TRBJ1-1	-	CASSYSYRADTEAFF	TGTGCCAGCAGTTACTCGTACAGGGCAGACACTGAAGCTTTCTTT
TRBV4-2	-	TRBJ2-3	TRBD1	CASSHTGTGERTDTQYF	TGTGCCAGCAGCCATACCGGGACAGGGGAACGCACAGATACGCAGTATTTT
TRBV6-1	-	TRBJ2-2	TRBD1	CASSGRQGSGGELFF	TGTGCCAGCAGTGGGAGACAGGGATCGGGCGGGGAGCTGTTTTTT
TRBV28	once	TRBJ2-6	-	CASSLPGSGANVLTF	TGTGCCAGCAGTTTACCCGGATCTGGGGCCAACGTCCTGACTTTC
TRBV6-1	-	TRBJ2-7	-	CASSGVFLGYEQYF	TGTGCCAGCAGTGGTGTTTTTCTGGGCTACGAGCAGTACTTC
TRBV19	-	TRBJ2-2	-	CASRSRIIANTGELFF	TGTGCCAGTAGGTCGCGGATTATTGCGAACACCGGGGAGCTGTTTTTT
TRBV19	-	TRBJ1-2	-	CASRDGPPVGYTF	TGTGCCAGTAGAGACGGCCCACCGGTTGGCTACACCTTC
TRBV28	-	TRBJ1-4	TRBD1	CASSLFWDRENEKLFF	TGTGCCAGCAGTTTATTCTGGGACAGGGAGAATGAAAAACTGTTTTTT
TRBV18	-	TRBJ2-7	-	CASSDAGRGSGTFEQYF	TGTGCCAGCTCCGATGCCGGGAGAGGGAGTGGAACTTTCGAGCAGTACTTC
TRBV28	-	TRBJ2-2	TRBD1	CASRRTGGVGELFF	TGTGCCAGCAGGAGGACAGGGGGCGTCGGGGAGCTGTTTTTT
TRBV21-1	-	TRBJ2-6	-	CASSYSQFLNFSGANVLTF	TGTGCCAGCAGCTACTCACAGTTCCTAAACTTCTCTGGGGCCAACGTCCTGACTTTC
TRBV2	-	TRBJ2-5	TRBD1	CASSLDRGGETQYF	TGTGCCAGCAGCTTGGACAGGGGGGGCGAGACCCAGTACTTC
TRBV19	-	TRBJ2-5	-	CASSPGSSGGQETQYF	TGTGCCAGTAGTCCTGGGAGCTCGGGTGGGCAAGAGACCCAGTACTTC
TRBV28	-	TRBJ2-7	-	CASSLLADEQYF	TGTGCCAGCAGTTTGCTCGCCGACGAGCAGTACTTC
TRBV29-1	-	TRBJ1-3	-	CSVEYRGNTIYF	TGCAGCGTTGAGTACAGAGGAAACACCATATATTTT
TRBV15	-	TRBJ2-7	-	CATSRDPVPTYEQYF	TGTGCCACCAGCAGAGATCCAGTTCCAACCTACGAGCAGTACTTC
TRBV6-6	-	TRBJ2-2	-	CASTSRSGITGELFF	TGTGCCAGCACCAGTAGGTCGGGGATCACCGGGGAGCTGTTTTTT
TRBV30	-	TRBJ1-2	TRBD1	CAWSLGTGSYYGYTF	TGTGCCTGGAGCCTTGGGACAGGGTCCTACTATGGCTACACCTTC
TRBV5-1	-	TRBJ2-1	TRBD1	CASSLSGTAYNEQFF	TGCGCCAGCAGCTTGTCCGGGACAGCTTACAATGAGCAGTTCTTC